These 20 T cell receptor beta chains share one sample of origin, sequenced in a study of Ad26.COV2.S vaccination and SARS-CoV-2 variants. Libraries were prepared by immunoSEQ multiplex PCR; TCRdb keeps only in-frame clonotypes and omits some of them. The sample has around 300,000 clones; approximately 90% are singletons. The treatment: around 19 received Ad26.COV2.S at low or high dose, single or two shots; 5 received placebo; per-sample allocation not given. Vaccine and placebo recipients were sampled on day 63 after the first injection. This specimen was peripheral blood, taken in a trial of Ad26.COV2.S vaccine versus placebo. All receptors come from a person aged 18-60 years who received the Ad26.COV2.S COVID-19 vaccine or a placebo.

V gene TRBV28 combines with J gene TRBJ1-2; D gene uncertain. V gave up 3 bases and J gave up 4 bases, with 6 bases separating them. Germline values: CDR1 MDHEN, CDR2 SYDVKM. The CDR3 consists of 12 residues. For the CDR3, the DNA is TGTGCCAGCAGTTTTCAGTCCTATGGCTACACCTTC. Encoded protein: CASSFQSYGYTF.

CDR3 residues: CASSLGLRGEQYF. CDR3 coding DNA: TGCGCCAGCAGCTTGGGATTGAGGGGCGAGCAGTACTTC. J is TRBJ2-7 and V is TRBV4-1; D is perhaps TRBD1 or TRBD2 (5 bases each). This CDR3 has 13 amino acids. Germline V lookup: CDR1 MGHRA, CDR2 YSYEKL. V was shortened by 5 bases and J by 6 bases, with 14 bases between the two germline ends.

CDR3 loop: CASSPGGSSSGNTIYF. The CDR3 nucleotides read TGTGCCAGCAGCCCGGGAGGGAGCTCTTCTGGAAACACCATATATTTT. The genes are TRBV11-3 and TRBJ1-3; unclear D gene. This CDR3 has 16 amino acids. Trimming left V 5 bases short and J 1 base short, with 15 bases between. Germline V gene sequence: CDR1 SGHNT, CDR2 YENEEA.

V and J are TRBV11-2 and TRBJ2-3, with TRBD1 identical over 12 bases. CDR1 and CDR2 (germline): SGHAT, FQNNGV. V shed 5 bases, J shed 3 bases, and the junction held 3 bases outside the gene matches. The CDR3 contains 15 residues. The CDR3 loop reads CASSAGQGATDTQYF. DNA of the CDR3: TGTGCCAGCAGCGCGGGACAGGGGGCAACAGATACGCAGTATTTT.

The rearrangement joins TRBV29-1 to TRBJ2-1, with 10 bases aligning to TRBD2. V trimming: 4 bases; J trimming: 2 bases; junction bases outside the gene matches: 5. CDR3 length: 15 amino acids. Per the germline V gene, CDR1 is SQVTM and CDR2 is ANQGSEA. CDR3 DNA sequence: TGCAGCGTTGTAGGGAGCGGGAGGGCCTACAATGAGCAGTTCTTC. Protein product: CSVVGSGRAYNEQFF.

This chain links TRBV5-5 with TRBJ2-7, with TRBD2 matching over 9 bases. V dropped 4 bases and J dropped 2; count of bases not matched to a gene: 7. Germline CDR1 SGHKS, CDR2 YYEKEE (reference sequence). CDR3 length equals 15 residues. CDR3 sequence: CASSRGSGGTYEQYF. The CDR3 nucleotides are TGTGCCAGCAGCCGCGGTAGCGGGGGAACCTACGAGCAGTACTTC.

This sequence joins TRBV5-4 and TRBJ2-4; no firm D call. The germline V gene has CDR1 SGHNT and CDR2 YYREEE (reference sequence). CDR3 length: 13 amino acids. V shed 4 bases and J shed 4 bases, with 9 bases lying between them. The CDR3 reads CASSGDGKNIQYF. The DNA for the CDR3 is TGTGCCAGCAGCGGCGACGGGAAAAACATTCAGTACTTC.

The rearrangement joins TRBV19 to TRBJ2-7; 7 bases are shared with TRBD1. The CDR3 is 13 residues long. Germline V gene sequence: CDR1 LNHDA, CDR2 SQIVND (reference sequence). The V gene end was trimmed by 3 bases and the J gene end by 4 bases; junction bases not matched to a gene: 3. CDR3 sequence: CASSMGQPYEQYF. The CDR3 nucleotides are TGTGCCAGTAGTATGGGACAGCCATACGAGCAGTACTTC. The full variable domain, its missing parts supplied by reference TRBV19 and TRBJ2-7, is DGGITQSPKYLFRKEGQNVTLSCEQNLNHDAMYWYRQDPGQGLRLIYYSQIVNDFQKGDIAEGYSVSREKKESFPLTVTSAQKNPTAFYLCASSMGQPYEQYFGPGTRLTVT.

This clone has at least ten counts. The CDR3 DNA sequence: TGTGCCAGTAGTGGAACAGGGGGTCATTACGAGCAGTACTTC. Translation gives CASSGTGGHYEQYF. This rearrangement joins TRBV19 to TRBJ2-7; 8 bases match TRBD1. V gave up 5 bases and J gave up 4 bases; unmatched junction bases: 7. The CDR3 runs 14 residues. The germline CDR1 and CDR2 sequences are LNHDA and SQIVND (reference sequence).

The rearrangement uses TRBV5-4 and TRBJ1-4; D is uncertain. The length of the CDR3 is 14 residues. V dropped 3 bases and J dropped 4 bases, with 10 bases sitting between them. CDR1 and CDR2 from the germline V gene are SGHNT and YYREEE (reference sequence). This CDR3 reads CASSSDGFNEKLFF. Written as DNA, the CDR3 is TGTGCCAGCAGCTCGGACGGATTTAATGAAAAACTGTTTTTT.

The chain carries TRBV7-2 and TRBJ2-1; D ambiguous. Germline V gene lookup returns CDR1 SGHTA and CDR2 FQGNSA. V lost 3 bases and J lost 9, with 12 bases in between. The CDR3 has 13 amino acids. CDR3 amino acids: CASSFVGNREQFF. In nucleotides, the CDR3 is TGTGCCAGCAGCTTCGTAGGGAATCGTGAGCAGTTCTTC. The full variable domain, completed using reference TRBV7-2 and TRBJ2-1, is GAGVSQSPSNKVTEKGKDVELRCDPISGHTALYWYRQSLGQGLEFLIYFQGNSAPDKSGLPSDRFSAERTGGSVSTLTIQRTQQEDSAVYLCASSFVGNREQFFGPGTRLTVL.

The chain employs TRBV20-1 and TRBJ2-3, with D hard to call. The ends were cut back, 3 bases at V and 0 bases at J, with 16 bases in the middle. The CDR3 consists of 16 residues. CDR1 is DFQATT, CDR2 SNEGSKA, per germline (reference sequence). CDR3 in DNA: TGCAGTGCTAGTAGTTACTCGCAACAAAGCACAGATACGCAGTATTTT. Its translation is CSASSYSQQSTDTQYF.

The chain joins TRBV6-5 to TRBJ2-3, with a tentative D call TRBD1 (5 bases). The V gene lost 3 bases and the J gene lost 4 bases, with 8 bases spanning the gap. From germline, CDR1 is MNHEY and CDR2 SVGAGI. The CDR3 has 13 residues. CDR3 loop: CASSYLGADTQYF. The CDR3 DNA reads TGTGCCAGCAGTTATCTAGGGGCAGATACGCAGTATTTT.

V and J are TRBV9 and TRBJ2-5, with 7 nucleotides matching TRBD2. Germline V lookup: CDR1 SGDLS, CDR2 YYNGEE. The J segment lost 4 bases and the V segment lost 2 bases, leaving 5 bases of the junction unmatched. This CDR3 is built from 14 residues. The CDR3 bases are TGTGCCAGCAGCGTCGAGACTAGCACAGAGACCCAGTACTTC. The encoded protein is CASSVETSTETQYF.

CDR3 region: CASKITGGDEQYF. DNA of the CDR3: TGTGCCAGTAAAATCACGGGAGGAGACGAGCAGTACTTC. The rearrangement joins TRBV19 to TRBJ2-7; 7 nucleotides match TRBD2. The CDR3 covers 13 residues. Germline-derived CDR1 and CDR2 are LNHDA and SQIVND (reference sequence). The V and J ends lost 7 bases and 5 bases, in that order; junction bases with no gene match: 8.

V usage is TRBV25-1 and J usage is TRBJ2-2; D may be TRBD1 or TRBD2 (6 bases each). V was clipped by 1 base and J by 6 bases, with 12 bases between them. Per germline, CDR1 MGHDK and CDR2 SYGVNS. The CDR3 loop spans 15 amino acids. CDR3 nucleotide sequence: TGTGCCAGCAGTGAATCAAGGGGGGTCGCCGGGGAGCTGTTTTTT. Its protein is CASSESRGVAGELFF.

The rearrangement uses TRBV29-1 and TRBJ2-7; the D gene is possibly TRBD1 (5 bases). Germline V gives CDR1 SQVTM, CDR2 ANQGSEA. This CDR3 spans 11 amino acids. V was cut by 7 bases and J by 1 base, with 8 bases left in between. For the CDR3, the DNA is TGCAGCGGAAGACAGTCCTACGAGCAGTACTTC. Translated, it gives CSGRQSYEQYF.

The chain uses TRBV7-3 and TRBJ2-1; TRBD2 agrees at 10 bases. The CDR3 loop spans 14 amino acids. Trimming took 5 bases from V and 6 from J; bases not matched to a gene: 4. CDR1 is SGHTA, CDR2 FQGTGA, per germline. CDR3 sequence: CASSPSGRGNEQFF. CDR3 nucleotide sequence: TGTGCCAGCAGCCCGAGCGGGAGGGGCAATGAGCAGTTCTTC.

Note on this clone: Additional DNA sequences in this sample encode the identical CDR3. V and J are TRBV30 and TRBJ1-2; no clear D gene. Germline-derived CDR1 and CDR2 are GTSNPN and SVGIG (reference sequence). V dropped 5 bases and J dropped 2 bases, with 9 bases sitting between them. This CDR3 is built from 12 residues. The CDR3 DNA is TGTGCCTGGTGGACCGTGAACTATGGCTACACCTTC. Its translation: CAWWTVNYGYTF.

The CDR3 sequence is CASSQPGTPHTGELFF. In DNA form, the CDR3 reads TGCGCCAGCAGCCAGCCCGGGACCCCCCATACCGGGGAGCTGTTTTTT. This chain joins TRBV4-3 and TRBJ2-2; TRBD1 or TRBD2 may be the D gene (5 bases each). This CDR3 is built from 16 residues. The ends were cut back, 3 bases at V and 5 bases at J, with 16 bases in the middle. CDR1 is LGHNA, CDR2 YSLEER, per germline.